The clone carrying this T cell receptor (beta chain) was observed a few times. The sample is drawn from a study of blood T cell repertoires in COVID-19. Study information: Samples taken during acute and convalescent COVID-19 were collected in the United States, Italy and Spain.

Generated by immunoSEQ multiplex PCR, the TCRdb table keeps only in-frame clones and is missing some. Found here are 200,000 to 300,000 clones, roughly 76% of them singletons; the top ten hold 7.5%. The V end was cut by 2 bases, the J end by 4 bases, with 10 bases between. The germline gives CDR1 SGHTS, CDR2 YDEGEE. CDR3 size: 15 residues. The clonotype comes from a woman aged 80 or over with COVID-19, enrolled during active disease. The sample taken for sequencing was peripheral blood. V gene TRBV5-8 combines with J gene TRBJ2-6; the D is unclear. The DNA for the CDR3 is TGTGCCAGCAGCTTTCCCCCCGGGGGGGCCAACGTCCTGACTTTC. It encodes CASSFPPGGANVLTF.